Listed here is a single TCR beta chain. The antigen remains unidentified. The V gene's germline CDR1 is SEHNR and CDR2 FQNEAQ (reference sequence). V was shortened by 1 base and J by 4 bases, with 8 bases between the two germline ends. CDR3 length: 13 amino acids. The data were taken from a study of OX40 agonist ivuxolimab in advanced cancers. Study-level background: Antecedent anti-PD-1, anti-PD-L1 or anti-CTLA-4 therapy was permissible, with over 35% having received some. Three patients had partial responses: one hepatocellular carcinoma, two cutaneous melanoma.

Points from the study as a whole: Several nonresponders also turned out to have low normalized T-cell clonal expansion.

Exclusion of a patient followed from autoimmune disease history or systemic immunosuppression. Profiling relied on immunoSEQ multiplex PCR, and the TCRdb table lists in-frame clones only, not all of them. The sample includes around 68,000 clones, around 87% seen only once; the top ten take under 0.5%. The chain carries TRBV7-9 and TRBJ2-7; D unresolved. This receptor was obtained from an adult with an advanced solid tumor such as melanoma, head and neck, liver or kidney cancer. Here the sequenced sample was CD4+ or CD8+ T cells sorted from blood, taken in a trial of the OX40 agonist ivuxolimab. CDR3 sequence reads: CASSLGYRYEQYF. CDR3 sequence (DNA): TGTGCCAGCAGCTTAGGATACAGATACGAGCAGTACTTC.